This T cell receptor beta chain was captured in a study of shared clonotypes between healthy human individuals. It was 300 to 350 ng DNA, roughly 30,000 T cell genomes, that went into each replicate PCR of unsorted PBMC. Sequenced by immunoSEQ multiplex PCR; TCRdb stores in-frame clones only, minus some. The data show 400,000 to 550,000 clones, roughly 85% seen once. Recent acute infections and vaccinations were absent in the healthy HIV-negative adult donors. Every one of the donors was a Caucasian adult that lived in Nashville, Tennessee. This CDR3 region has 18 residues. V was pared by 2 bases and J by 6 bases, with 24 bases between. Looked up from germline, CDR1 is LGHNA and CDR2 is YSLEER.

Source material: PBMCs. This clonotype was obtained from a woman between 40 and 55 years old in good health. Some clones in this sample may be carry-over from other donors' samples. The chain carries TRBV4-3 and TRBJ2-3; D is unclear. Written as DNA, the CDR3 is TGCGCCAGCAGCCAAAAATTACATACCGCCCCGGCCCTGGATACGCAGTATTTT. Protein: CASSQKLHTAPALDTQYF.